This T cell receptor beta chain was obtained from a study of PD-1 blockade in classical Hodgkin lymphoma. On the study more broadly: Nivolumab dosed at 3 mg/kg went to patients intravenously every 2 weeks.

Overall study findings and caveats: By C4D1, diversity of CD4+ TCRs had risen significantly, whereas that of CD8+ TCRs had not. Any patient who commenced nivolumab under 1 year after ASCT was excluded.

Notes on this clone: The antigen remains undetermined.

Assay used: immunoSEQ multiplex PCR; TCRdb lists only in-frame clones, some missing. The data hold fewer than 65,000 clones, with 90% observed a single time. Relapses following autologous stem cell transplantation were seen in all patients, with brentuximab vedotin exposure varying. The clonotype originates from a human donor with classical Hodgkin lymphoma. The sample consisted of peripheral blood mononuclear cells (PBMCs), taken at baseline.

The CDR3, as DNA: TGTGCCATCAGTCCAATCGAGGGTCAGGGGGGCTACACCTTC. The encoded protein is CAISPIEGQGGYTF. This chain joins TRBV10-3 and TRBJ1-2, with D maybe TRBD1 (6 bases). The CDR3 contains 14 residues. Trimming cost V 5 bases and J 8 bases, with 18 bases left between them. Per the germline V gene, CDR1 is ENHRY and CDR2 is SYGVKD.